These 24 T cell receptor beta chains were all obtained from the same sample, sequenced in a study of T cell responses to AZD1222 COVID-19 vaccine. The assay was immunoSEQ multiplex PCR, and TCRdb's table has in-frame clones only and misses some. Here the sample spans 95,000 to 100,000 clones, approximately 84% being singletons. Specimen: peripheral blood, collected 28 days after the second AZD1222 dose. These receptors came from an adult who received the AZD1222 COVID-19 vaccine.

The count of this clone is one. J is TRBJ2-2 and V is TRBV2, with TRBD1 matching 9 bases. Germline trimming cut 3 bases from V and 6 bases from J; bases unmatched to any gene: 5. Germline lookup yields CDR1 SNHLY and CDR2 FYNNEI. The CDR3 covers 15 residues. The CDR3 protein is CASSEDRGFAGELFF. The CDR3 nucleotides are TGTGCCAGCAGTGAGGACAGGGGATTTGCCGGGGAGCTGTTTTTT. The complete variable domain, with remaining parts taken from reference TRBV2 and TRBJ2-2, reads EPEVTQTPSHQVTQMGQEVILRCVPISNHLYFYWYRQILGQKVEFLVSFYNNEISEKSEIFDDQFSVERPDGSNFTLKIRSTKLEDSAMYFCASSEDRGFAGELFFGEGSRLTVL.

This clone appeared once. The V call is TRBV6-2 or TRBV6-3, the J call TRBJ2-2, with 8 bases that match TRBD2. This CDR3 is 16 amino acids long. The junction had 12 bases not matched to a gene; V was cut back by 6 bases and J by 6 bases. Germline V gene lookup returns CDR1 MNHEY and CDR2 SVGEGT. The chain's CDR3 is CASSSLGVAGPGELFF. The CDR3 DNA is TGTGCCAGCAGCTCCCTTGGGGTAGCGGGACCCGGGGAGCTGTTTTTT.

The V and J genes are TRBV3-1 (or the pseudogene TRBV3-2) and TRBJ1-1, with 7 bases matching TRBD1. CDR3 length: 14 residues. Germline CDR1 is LGHDT and CDR2 is YNNKEL (reference sequence). The V gene end was trimmed by 4 bases and the J gene end by 7 bases; junction bases not matched to a gene: 9. The DNA for the CDR3 is TGTGCCAGCAGCCGACAGGGCTCCACAAGTGAAGCTTTCTTT. This codes for CASSRQGSTSEAFF.

The table lists this clone with a count of one. The rearrangement joins TRBV24-1 to TRBJ2-1, with 9 bases matching TRBD1. J lost 4 bases, V lost 2 bases, and 5 bases had no gene match. Germline V gene sequence: CDR1 KGHDR, CDR2 SFDVKD. This CDR3 spans 16 amino acids. The CDR3 DNA follows: TGTGCCACCAGTGATTCCGGGACAGGGAATTACAATGAGCAGTTCTTC. Its translation: CATSDSGTGNYNEQFF.

The chain combines TRBV11-3 with TRBJ2-7; 9 nucleotides agree with TRBD2. Germline V CDR1 and CDR2: SGHNT, YENEEA. The junction had 14 bases not matched to a gene; V was cut back by 1 base and J by 7 bases. CDR3 size: 17 residues. The CDR3 region is CASSLGQRLAAAWEQYF. The CDR3 bases are TGTGCCAGCAGCTTAGGCCAGCGACTAGCGGCGGCTTGGGAGCAGTACTTC.

The chain employs TRBV6-9 and TRBJ2-7; weak D call: TRBD1 (5 bases). CDR3 length equals 12 residues. Germline CDR1 and CDR2: MNHGY and SVAAGI. V dropped 8 bases and J dropped 1 base, with 9 bases sitting between them. This CDR3 reads CASPQGSYEQYF. CDR3 nucleotides: TGTGCCAGCCCCCAGGGTTCCTACGAGCAGTACTTC.

About this clone itself: Relative to the germline gene, one junction end is altered; a read error may explain this. This rearrangement joins TRBV19 to TRBJ2-6; D uncertain. From germline, CDR1 is LNHDA and CDR2 SQIVND (reference sequence). The CDR3 extends over 14 amino acids. For the CDR3, the DNA is TGTGCCAGTACTATAAGATCTGGGGCCAACGTCCTGACTTTC. It codes for CASTIRSGANVLTF. The whole variable domain, remainder taken from reference TRBV19 and TRBJ2-6, is DGGITQSPKYLFRKEGQNVTLSCEQNLNHDAMYWYRQDPGQGLRLIYYSQIVNDFQKGDIAEGYSVSREKKESFPLTVTSAQKNPTAFYLCASTIRSGANVLTFGAGSRLTVL.

The chain uses TRBV4-1 and TRBJ2-7; D may be TRBD1 or TRBD2 (5 bases each). Trimming stripped 4 bases from V and 4 bases from J, with 11 bases between. CDR1 and CDR2 from the germline V gene are MGHRA and YSYEKL. This CDR3 is built from 13 residues. CDR3: CASSPREGYEQYF. Written as DNA, the CDR3 is TGCGCCAGCAGCCCGAGAGAGGGGTACGAGCAGTACTTC.

The chain carries TRBV3-1 (or the pseudogene TRBV3-2) and TRBJ2-7, with 9 bases lining up with TRBD1. V was clipped by 0 bases and J by 7 bases; unmatched bases: 13. The V gene's germline CDR1 is LGHDT and CDR2 YNNKEL (reference sequence). The CDR3 extends over 17 amino acids. The CDR3 region has the DNA TGTGCCAGCAGCCAAGAGGTCCCCCGGGACAGGGACCCGGAGCAGTACTTC. Protein: CASSQEVPRDRDPEQYF.

This chain links TRBV19 with TRBJ2-7; maybe TRBD1 (5 bases). CDR1 is LNHDA and CDR2 is SQIVND in the germline V gene (reference sequence). Trimming removed 2 bases from V and 6 bases from J, with 17 bases in between. This CDR3 has 15 amino acids. As DNA, the CDR3 is TGTGCCAGTAGTATACGACGGCAGGGCGGTGGCGAGCAGTACTTC. Its translation is CASSIRRQGGGEQYF.

The rearrangement links TRBV6-2 or TRBV6-3 to TRBJ2-5; D uncertain. V was shortened by 0 bases and J by 4 bases, with 15 bases between the two germline ends. This CDR3 has 16 amino acids. The V gene's germline CDR1 is MNHEY and CDR2 SVGEGT. DNA for the CDR3: TGTGCCAGCAGTTACTCGATAGGGCATTATGTAGAGACCCAGTACTTC. Its translation is CASSYSIGHYVETQYF.

This clone is a singleton in its sample. A junction boundary mismatches the germline segment, possibly from a read error. The chain carries TRBV7-2 and TRBJ2-3; 12 nucleotides match TRBD2. Germline V gene data show CDR1 as SGHTA and CDR2 as FQGNSA. CDR3 length equals 16 residues. CDR3 sequence: CASSLAGGHRSDTQYF. DNA for the CDR3: TGTGCCAGCAGCCTAGCGGGGGGGCATCGATCAGATACGCAGTATTTT. Full variable domain (outside the CDR3, taken from reference TRBV7-2 and TRBJ2-3): GAGVSQSPSNKVTEKGKDVELRCDPISGHTALYWYRQSLGQGLEFLIYFQGNSAPDKSGLPSDRFSAERTGGSVSTLTIQRTQQEDSAVYLCASSLAGGHRSDTQYFGPGTRLTVL.

V gene TRBV9 combines with J gene TRBJ2-5; 9 positions match TRBD1. The CDR3 totals 16 residues. Germline-derived CDR1 and CDR2 are SGDLS and YYNGEE. With 0 bases clipped from V and 4 bases from J, the junction kept 7 bases outside the gene matches. The CDR3 coding sequence is TGTGCCAGCAGCGTAGCTGGGGGACAGGGTCGAGAGACCCAGTACTTC. This translates into CASSVAGGQGRETQYF.

The CDR3 is CASSFLTETEAFF. CDR3 DNA sequence: TGCGCCAGCAGCTTCTTGACAGAAACAGAAGCTTTCTTT. V usage is TRBV5-1 and J usage is TRBJ1-1; TRBD1 might be the D (5 bases). The CDR3 length is 13 residues. The ends were cut back, 2 bases at V and 8 bases at J, with 13 bases in the middle. Germline V CDR1 and CDR2: SGHRS, YFSETQ.

V gene TRBV9 combines with J gene TRBJ2-5; D possibly corresponds to TRBD1 (5 bases). Germline values: CDR1 SGDLS, CDR2 YYNGEE. This CDR3 region has 13 residues. The germline V and J ends were trimmed by 4 bases and 5 bases, with 12 bases remaining between them. CDR3 in DNA: TGTGCCAGCAGCTTACAGGTGGGGGAGACCCAGTACTTC. Amino acid sequence: CASSLQVGETQYF.

The genes are TRBV7-2 and TRBJ1-3; 10 bases agree with TRBD1. The germline gives CDR1 SGHTA, CDR2 FQGNSA. V trimming: 5 bases; J trimming: 5 bases; junction bases outside the gene matches: 6. This CDR3 is 15 amino acids long. This chain's CDR3 is CASSVRDRGRNTIYF. The CDR3 region has the DNA TGTGCCAGCAGCGTCCGGGACAGGGGACGAAACACCATATATTTT.

The chain links TRBV12-3 or TRBV12-4 to TRBJ1-4, with D maybe TRBD1 (5 bases). The CDR3 loop spans 12 amino acids. V was clipped by 3 bases and J by 9 bases, with 8 bases between them. The CDR3 loop is CASSFGGQKLFF. The CDR3 DNA sequence: TGTGCCAGCAGTTTTGGGGGACAAAAACTGTTTTTT.

This clone was observed once. The V call is TRBV27, the J call TRBJ1-1; D is undetermined. Between the trimmed V and J ends, which lost 5 bases and 4 bases, there was a span of 17 bases. Per germline, CDR1 MNHEY and CDR2 SMNVEV (reference sequence). This CDR3 has 15 amino acids. The CDR3 coding sequence is TGTGCCAGCAGTCATCCGACGGGGTTGGGCACTGAAGCTTTCTTT. Translation: CASSHPTGLGTEAFF.

The chain combines TRBV7-2 with TRBJ2-5; no clear D gene. The CDR3 consists of 15 residues. Trimming cost V 1 base and J 5 bases, with 14 bases left between them. The germline gives CDR1 SGHTA, CDR2 FQGNSA. Here the CDR3 DNA reads TGTGCCAGCAGCTTAGAATCGCAGGTTAGGGAGACCCAGTACTTC. Translation gives CASSLESQVRETQYF.

The chain combines TRBV7-2 with TRBJ2-3; a weak D match, TRBD1 (5 bases). Germline V gives CDR1 SGHTA, CDR2 FQGNSA. The V gene lost 0 bases and the J gene lost 3 bases, with 10 bases spanning the gap. CDR3 length: 15 residues. The CDR3 DNA follows: TGTGCCAGCAGCTTAGCGGGGCTTAGGACAGATACGCAGTATTTT. Translated: CASSLAGLRTDTQYF.

The chain uses TRBV4-2 and TRBJ1-4; 7 bases match TRBD1. This CDR3 is built from 17 residues. Germline trimming cut 6 bases from V and 10 bases from J; bases unmatched to any gene: 20. The germline CDR1 and CDR2 sequences are LGHNA and YNFKEQ. The CDR3 nucleotides are TGTGCCAGCAGTCAGGGGGGCAGGGGGGATTATGAAGGAAAACTGTTTTTT. Encoded protein: CASSQGGRGDYEGKLFF.

This chain joins TRBV14 and TRBJ2-2; TRBD1 might be the D (6 bases). CDR1 SGHDN and CDR2 FVKESK come from the germline V gene. V was cut by 4 bases and J by 5 bases, with 17 bases left in between. The CDR3 runs 16 residues. CDR3 bases: TGTGCCAGCAGCCGATTACAGGGTTTAGGGACCGGGGAGCTGTTTTTT. This codes for CASSRLQGLGTGELFF.

V gene TRBV11-3 combines with J gene TRBJ1-2, with D perhaps TRBD1 (6 bases). Per the germline V gene, CDR1 is SGHNT and CDR2 is YENEEA. CDR3 length: 16 amino acids. Trimming pared 2 bases from V and 2 bases from J, leaving 15 bases between. CDR3 residues: CASSLREGERNYGYTF. CDR3 nucleotide sequence: TGTGCCAGCAGCTTAAGGGAGGGGGAAAGGAACTATGGCTACACCTTC.

This clone was observed a handful of times. Its ends do not fully match the called genes, so a read error is possible. The rearrangement uses TRBV28 and TRBJ2-7; D gene ambiguous. Per germline, CDR1 MDHEN and CDR2 SYDVKM. The CDR3 contains 12 residues. This CDR3 reads CASSGDPYQQYF. The CDR3 region has the DNA TGTGCCAGCAGTGGCGACCCCTACCAGCAGTACTTC.